This TCR beta chain came from a study of radiotherapy plus CTLA-4 blockade in lung cancer. Some clones are missing from TCRdb's copy, which holds only in-frame ones; the method was immunoSEQ multiplex PCR. The sample contains some 49,000 clones, about 85% of which appear only once. Germline CDR1 is MDHEN and CDR2 is SYDVKM. Between the trimmed V and J ends, which lost 6 bases and 8 bases, there was a span of 17 bases. This CDR3 is 14 amino acids long. The chain links TRBV28 to TRBJ2-4; the D gene is possibly TRBD2 (6 bases). Sequencing used peripheral blood, obtained from a patient treated with radiotherapy plus ipilimumab. This TCR derives from a human donor with non-small cell lung cancer whose response to radiotherapy plus ipilimumab could not be evaluated. CDR3 protein: CASSFGSRGDIQYF. CDR3 DNA: TGTGCCAGCAGCTTCGGGAGTCGGGGTGACATTCAGTACTTC.